This TCR beta chain was retrieved from a study of T cells after posttransplantation cyclophosphamide. Notes on the study in general: Later post-transplant blood repertoires were often dominated by donor CD8+ memory clones.

This clone was observed at least ten times. Antigen: not known. This CDR3 has 15 amino acids. Trimming stripped 5 bases from V and 4 bases from J, with 15 bases between. Germline V lookup: CDR1 LNHDA, CDR2 SQIVND (reference sequence). Some clones are missing from TCRdb's copy, which holds only in-frame ones; the method was immunoSEQ multiplex PCR. There are over 10,000 clones in the sample, none observed a single time. Treatment was busulfan-fludarabine conditioning, a marrow graft, and cyclophosphamide on days +3 and +4. The rearrangement links TRBV19 to TRBJ2-1, with D perhaps matching TRBD1 (6 bases). The sequenced sample was PBMCs, obtained after allogeneic stem cell transplant with posttransplant cyclophosphamide. This TCR was recovered from a female patient between 40 and 55 years old who received an allogeneic stem cell transplant from an unrelated donor, was CMV-positive, and had acute GVHD only. The T cells may come from the graft donor. CDR3 coding DNA: TGTGCCAGTAGTGCCTCGGGACAATTTTACAATGAGCAGTTCTTC. Amino acids: CASSASGQFYNEQFF. Complete variable domain (other parts from reference TRBV19 and TRBJ2-1): DGGITQSPKYLFRKEGQNVTLSCEQNLNHDAMYWYRQDPGQGLRLIYYSQIVNDFQKGDIAEGYSVSREKKESFPLTVTSAQKNPTAFYLCASSASGQFYNEQFFGPGTRLTVL.